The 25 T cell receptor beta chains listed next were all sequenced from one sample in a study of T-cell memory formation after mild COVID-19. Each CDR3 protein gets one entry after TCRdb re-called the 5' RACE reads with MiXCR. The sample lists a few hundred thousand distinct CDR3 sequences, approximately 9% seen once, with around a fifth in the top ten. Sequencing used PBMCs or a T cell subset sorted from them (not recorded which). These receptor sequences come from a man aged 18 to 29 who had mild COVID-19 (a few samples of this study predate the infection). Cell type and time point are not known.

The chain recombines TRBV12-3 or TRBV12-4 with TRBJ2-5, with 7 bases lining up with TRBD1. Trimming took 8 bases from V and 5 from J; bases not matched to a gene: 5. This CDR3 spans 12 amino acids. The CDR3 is CASRDSRETQYF. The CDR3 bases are TGTGCCAGCCGGGACAGTCGGGAGACCCAGTACTTC.

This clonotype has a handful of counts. The CDR3 spells CASSFWGAGEKLFF. The CDR3 region has the DNA TGTGCCAGCAGTTTTTGGGGGGCAGGTGAAAAACTGTTTTTT. The chain links TRBV12-3 or TRBV12-4 to TRBJ1-4; D may be TRBD1 (6 bases). The V end was cut by 3 bases, the J end by 7 bases, with 12 bases between. This CDR3 comprises 14 residues.

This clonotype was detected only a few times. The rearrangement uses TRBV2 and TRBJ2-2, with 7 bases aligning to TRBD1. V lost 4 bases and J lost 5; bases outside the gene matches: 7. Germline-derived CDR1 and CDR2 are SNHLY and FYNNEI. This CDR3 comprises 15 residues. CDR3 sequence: CASSGQGGWTGELFF. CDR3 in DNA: TGTGCCAGCAGTGGACAGGGTGGTTGGACCGGGGAGCTGTTTTTT.

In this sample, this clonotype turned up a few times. CDR3 sequence (DNA): TGCGCCAGCAGACACCGGGACAGCGTCTCTGGGGCCAACGTCCTGACTTTC. Protein product: CASRHRDSVSGANVLTF. This chain links TRBV4-1 with TRBJ2-6, with 7 bases identical to TRBD1. CDR1 MGHRA and CDR2 YSYEKL come from the germline V gene. This CDR3 is built from 17 residues. Trimming cost V 6 bases and J 0 bases; bases outside gene matches: 8.

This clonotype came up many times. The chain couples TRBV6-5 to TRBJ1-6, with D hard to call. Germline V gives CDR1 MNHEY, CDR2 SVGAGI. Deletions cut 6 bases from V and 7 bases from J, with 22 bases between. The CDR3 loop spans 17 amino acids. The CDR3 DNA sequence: TGTGCCAGCAGGCGCCGCGGCAAGACATCTACGAATTCACCCCTCCACTTT. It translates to CASRRRGKTSTNSPLHF.

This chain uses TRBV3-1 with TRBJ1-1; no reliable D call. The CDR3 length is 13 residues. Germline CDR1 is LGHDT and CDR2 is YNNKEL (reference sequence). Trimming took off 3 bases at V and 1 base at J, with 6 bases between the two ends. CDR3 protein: CASSQRRNTEAFF. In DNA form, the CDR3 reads TGTGCCAGCAGCCAGAGACGGAACACTGAAGCTTTCTTT. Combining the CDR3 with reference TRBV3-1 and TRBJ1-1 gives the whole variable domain DTAVSQTPKYLVTQMGNDKSIKCEQNLGHDTMYWYKQDSKKFLKIMFSYNNKELIINETVPNRFSPKSPDKAHLNLHINSLELGDSAVYFCASSQRRNTEAFFGQGTRLTVV.

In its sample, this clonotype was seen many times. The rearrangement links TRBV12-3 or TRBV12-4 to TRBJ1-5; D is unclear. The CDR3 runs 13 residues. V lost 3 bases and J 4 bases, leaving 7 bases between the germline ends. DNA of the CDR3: TGTGCCAGCAGTTTGCAGGTGAATCAGCCCCAGCATTTT. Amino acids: CASSLQVNQPQHF.

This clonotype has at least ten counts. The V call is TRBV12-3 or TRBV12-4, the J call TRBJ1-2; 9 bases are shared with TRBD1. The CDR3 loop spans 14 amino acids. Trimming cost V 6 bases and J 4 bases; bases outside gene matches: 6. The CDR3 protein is CASSPDRGSYGYTF. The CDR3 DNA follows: TGTGCCAGCAGCCCGGACAGGGGAAGCTATGGCTACACCTTC.

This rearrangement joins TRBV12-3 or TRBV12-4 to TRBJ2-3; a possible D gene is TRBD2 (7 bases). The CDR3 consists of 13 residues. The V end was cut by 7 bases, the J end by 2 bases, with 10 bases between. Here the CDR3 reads CASIGGATDTQYF. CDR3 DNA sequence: TGTGCCAGCATAGGGGGGGCCACAGATACGCAGTATTTT.

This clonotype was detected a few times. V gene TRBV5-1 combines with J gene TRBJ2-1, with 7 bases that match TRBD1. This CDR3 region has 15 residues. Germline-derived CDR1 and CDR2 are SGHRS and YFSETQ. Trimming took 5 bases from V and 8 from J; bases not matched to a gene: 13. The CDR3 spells CASSSRQGTVHEQFF. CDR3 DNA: TGCGCCAGCAGTTCCCGACAGGGTACAGTCCATGAGCAGTTCTTC.

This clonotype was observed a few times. The CDR3 bases are TGTGCCTGGAGTGTAGGGAGGGGATCGGATGGCTACACCTTC. Protein sequence: CAWSVGRGSDGYTF. The chain carries TRBV30 and TRBJ1-2; D may be TRBD1 (5 bases). This CDR3 is 14 amino acids long. The germline V gene encodes CDR1 GTSNPN and CDR2 SVGIG (reference sequence). Deletions cut 0 bases from V and 6 bases from J, with 14 bases between.

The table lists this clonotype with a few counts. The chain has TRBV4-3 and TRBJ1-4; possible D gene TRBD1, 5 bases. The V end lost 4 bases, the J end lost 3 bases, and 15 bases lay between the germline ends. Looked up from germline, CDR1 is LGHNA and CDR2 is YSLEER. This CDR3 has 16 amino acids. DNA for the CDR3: TGCGCCAGCAGCCCCTCGGCGGGGACCTCTAATGAAAAACTGTTTTTT. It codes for CASSPSAGTSNEKLFF.

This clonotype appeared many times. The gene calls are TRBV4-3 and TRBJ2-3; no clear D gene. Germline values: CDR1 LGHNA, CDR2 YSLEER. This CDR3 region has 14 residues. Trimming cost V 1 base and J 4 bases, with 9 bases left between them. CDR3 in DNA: TGCGCCAGCAGCCAAGCCCCAGGCCCAGATACGCAGTATTTT. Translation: CASSQAPGPDTQYF.

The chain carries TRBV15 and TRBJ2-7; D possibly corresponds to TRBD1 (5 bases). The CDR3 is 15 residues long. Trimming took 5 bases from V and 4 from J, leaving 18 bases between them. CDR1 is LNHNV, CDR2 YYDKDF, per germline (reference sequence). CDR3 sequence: CATSPGTRTLYEQYV. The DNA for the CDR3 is TGTGCCACCAGCCCCGGCACCCGGACATTGTACGAGCAGTACGTC.

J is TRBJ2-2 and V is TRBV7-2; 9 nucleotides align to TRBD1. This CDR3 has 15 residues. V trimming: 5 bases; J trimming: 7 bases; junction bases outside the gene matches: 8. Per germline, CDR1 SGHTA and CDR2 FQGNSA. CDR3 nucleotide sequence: TGTGCCAGCAGCGGACGGACAGGGGCGGGCGGGGAGCTGTTTTTT. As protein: CASSGRTGAGGELFF. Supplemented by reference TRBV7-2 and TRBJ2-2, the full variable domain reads GAGVSQSPSNKVTEKGKDVELRCDPISGHTALYWYRQSLGQGLEFLIYFQGNSAPDKSGLPSDRFSAERTGGSVSTLTIQRTQQEDSAVYLCASSGRTGAGGELFFGEGSRLTVL.

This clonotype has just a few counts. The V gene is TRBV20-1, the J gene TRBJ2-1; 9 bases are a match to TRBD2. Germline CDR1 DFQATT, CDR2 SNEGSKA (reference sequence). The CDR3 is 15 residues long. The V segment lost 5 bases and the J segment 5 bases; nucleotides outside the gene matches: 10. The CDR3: CSAGPSGGLNNEQFF. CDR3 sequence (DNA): TGCAGTGCTGGACCAAGCGGGGGGCTGAACAATGAGCAGTTCTTC.

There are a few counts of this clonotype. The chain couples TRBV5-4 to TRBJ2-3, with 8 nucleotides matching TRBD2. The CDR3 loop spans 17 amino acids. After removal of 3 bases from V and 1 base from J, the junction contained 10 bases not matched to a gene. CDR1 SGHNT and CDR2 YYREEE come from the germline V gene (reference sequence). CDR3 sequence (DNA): TGTGCCAGCAGCTCCGCGGCGGGGGGAAGCGGCACAGATACGCAGTATTTT. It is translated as CASSSAAGGSGTDTQYF.

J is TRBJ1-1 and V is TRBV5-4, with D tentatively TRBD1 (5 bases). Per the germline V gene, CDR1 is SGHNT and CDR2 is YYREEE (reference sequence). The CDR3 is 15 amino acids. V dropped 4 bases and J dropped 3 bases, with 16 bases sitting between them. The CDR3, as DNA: TGTGCCAGCAGCCCGTCACAGACAGAACACACTGAAGCTTTCTTT. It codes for CASSPSQTEHTEAFF.

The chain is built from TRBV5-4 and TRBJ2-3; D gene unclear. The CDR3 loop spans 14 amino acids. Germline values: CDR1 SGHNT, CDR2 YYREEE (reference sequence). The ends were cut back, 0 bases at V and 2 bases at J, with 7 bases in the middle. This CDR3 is CASSLVGLTDTQYF. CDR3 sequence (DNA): TGTGCCAGCAGCTTGGTCGGCCTCACAGATACGCAGTATTTT.

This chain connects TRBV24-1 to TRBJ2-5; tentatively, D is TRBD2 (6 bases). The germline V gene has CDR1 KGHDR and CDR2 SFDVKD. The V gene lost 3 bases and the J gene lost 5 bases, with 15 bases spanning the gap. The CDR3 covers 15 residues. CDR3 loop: CATSDPASVEETQYF. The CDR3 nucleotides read TGTGCCACCAGTGATCCCGCTAGCGTGGAGGAGACCCAGTACTTC.

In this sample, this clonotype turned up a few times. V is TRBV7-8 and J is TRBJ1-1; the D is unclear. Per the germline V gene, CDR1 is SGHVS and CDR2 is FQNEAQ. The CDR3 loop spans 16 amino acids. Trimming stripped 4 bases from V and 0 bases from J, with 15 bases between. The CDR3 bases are TGTGCCAGCAGCTCGACCCTGGCAGGCCTGAACACTGAAGCTTTCTTT. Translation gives CASSSTLAGLNTEAFF.

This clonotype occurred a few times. CDR3 amino acids: CASSLDAGYNYGYTF. The DNA for the CDR3 is TGCGCCAGCAGCTTGGACGCGGGTTATAACTATGGCTACACCTTC. The chain carries TRBV5-1 and TRBJ1-2, with D unresolved. The CDR3 extends over 15 amino acids. Germline V CDR1 and CDR2: SGHRS, YFSETQ. The V gene lost 0 bases and the J gene lost 1 base, with 10 bases spanning the gap.

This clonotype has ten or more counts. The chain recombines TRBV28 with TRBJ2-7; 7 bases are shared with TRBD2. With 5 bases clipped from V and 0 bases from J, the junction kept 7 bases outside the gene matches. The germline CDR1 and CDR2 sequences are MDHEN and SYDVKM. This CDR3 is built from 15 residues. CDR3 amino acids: CASSPRGRGSYEQYV. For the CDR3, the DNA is TGTGCCAGCAGTCCCCGAGGGAGGGGCTCCTACGAGCAGTACGTC.

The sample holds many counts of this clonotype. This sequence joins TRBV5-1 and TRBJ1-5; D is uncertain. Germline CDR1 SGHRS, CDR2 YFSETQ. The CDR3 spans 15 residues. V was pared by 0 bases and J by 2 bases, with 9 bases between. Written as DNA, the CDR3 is TGCGCCAGCAGCTTGGAGGGTTTTGGCAATCAGCCCCAGCATTTT. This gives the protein CASSLEGFGNQPQHF.

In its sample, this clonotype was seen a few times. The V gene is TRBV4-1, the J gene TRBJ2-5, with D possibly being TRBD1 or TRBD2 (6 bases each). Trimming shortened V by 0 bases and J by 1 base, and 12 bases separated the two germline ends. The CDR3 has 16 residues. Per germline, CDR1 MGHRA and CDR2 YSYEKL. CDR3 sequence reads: CASSQDPGAPQETQYF. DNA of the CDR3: TGCGCCAGCAGCCAAGACCCGGGGGCACCCCAAGAGACCCAGTACTTC.